In its sample, the clone carrying this TCR beta chain was seen many times. The data were taken from a study of Ad26.COV2.S vaccination and SARS-CoV-2 variants. Study as a whole: Donor was in the COV1001 Ad26.COV2.S trial arm. Once, or twice with 56 days between doses, Ad26.COV2.S was given intramuscularly.

Repertoires were generated with immunoSEQ multiplex PCR, while TCRdb's copy carries only in-frame clones and drops some. The sample holds 380,000 or so clones, 83% seen once. Indicated treatment: some 20 received Ad26.COV2.S at low or high dose, single or two shots; about 5 received placebo; per-sample allocation not given. Samples came from day 63 after the first vaccine or placebo injection. The CDR3 totals 13 residues. Germline values: CDR1 SGHAT, CDR2 FQNNGV. Trimming took 5 bases from V and 8 from J; bases not matched to a gene: 4. The receptor comes from a person aged 18 to 65 who received the Ad26.COV2.S COVID-19 vaccine or a placebo. The sample consisted of peripheral blood, taken in a trial of Ad26.COV2.S vaccine versus placebo. V and J are TRBV11-2 and TRBJ2-1; 9 nucleotides match TRBD1. The chain's CDR3 is CASSTRQGDEQFF. CDR3 nucleotides: TGTGCCAGCAGCACCAGACAGGGGGATGAGCAGTTCTTC.